The text below deals with one TCR beta chain. Its target is not known. Documented treatment: roughly 19 received Ad26.COV2.S at low or high dose, single or two shots; several received placebo; per-sample allocation not given. Sampling took place 63 days after the first vaccine or placebo injection. This record belongs to a study of Ad26.COV2.S vaccination and SARS-CoV-2 variants. Points from the study as a whole: After vaccination, substantial breadth of spike-specific CD8+ and CD4+ responses was reported.

In germline, CDR1 is ENHRY, CDR2 SYGVKD. This CDR3 contains 13 residues. The V and J ends lost 9 bases and 3 bases, in that order; junction bases with no gene match: 4. Some clones are missing from TCRdb's copy, which holds only in-frame ones; the method was immunoSEQ multiplex PCR. Here the sample spans some 640,000 clones, roughly 90% being singletons. Specimen: peripheral blood, collected in a trial of Ad26.COV2.S vaccine versus placebo. J is TRBJ2-3 and V is TRBV10-3; 9 nucleotides line up with TRBD1. This TCR was recovered from a person between 18 and 60 years old who received the Ad26.COV2.S COVID-19 vaccine or a placebo. The CDR3: CAMGTGTTDTQYF. The CDR3, as DNA: TGTGCCATGGGGACAGGGACGACAGATACGCAGTATTTT.